This TCR beta chain was retrieved from a study of shared T cell receptors in the human thymus. Using immunoSEQ multiplex PCR, the repertoire was profiled, and TCRdb retains in-frame clones only, with some absent. The top ten hold around 0.012% of the sample, which has about 500,000 clones, about 80% seen once. Germline values: CDR1 ENHRY, CDR2 SYGVKD. The CDR3 contains 17 residues. Trimming took 10 bases from V and 4 from J; bases not matched to a gene: 19. The sample was also reused in another study, on human thymus T cells. That study reports: Unrelated individuals reportedly shared highly overlapping thymic TCR repertoires.

The chain uses TRBV10-3 and TRBJ2-7, with 10 bases lining up with TRBD2. The specimen was thymocytes. The TCR comes from a boy younger than two with a congenital heart defect. The CDR3 here is CARDSGRAPHRSYEQYF. The CDR3 coding sequence is TGTGCCAGGGACAGCGGGAGGGCTCCACACCGCTCATACGAGCAGTACTTC.